The 23 T cell receptor beta chains below all came from one sample that was sequenced in a study of Graves' ophthalmopathy and Graves' hyperthyroidism. Scientists amplified the TCR beta CDR3 regions from RNA transcripts. First-round RT-PCR used HTBI primers; second-round multiplex PCR followed. TCRdb used MiXCR to reprocess the multiplex PCR reads, holding one entry per CDR3 protein. This table has approximately 1.2 million distinct CDR3 sequences, around a third appearing once. The sequenced material came from peripheral blood or thyroid tissue (not recorded which). These receptors all come from an adult man with Graves' hyperthyroidism.

The chain joins TRBV11-2 to TRBJ2-7; 7 positions match TRBD1. Per germline, CDR1 SGHAT and CDR2 FQNNGV. The CDR3 contains 14 residues. Trimming cost V 5 bases and J 4 bases; bases outside gene matches: 8. CDR3 in amino acids: CASSTTGWVYEQYF. CDR3 coding DNA: TGTGCCAGCAGCACGACAGGGTGGGTTTACGAGCAGTACTTC.

Here the CDR3 reads CASSAGQRSYGYTF. The CDR3 DNA reads TGTGCCAGCAGCGCGGGACAGCGCAGCTATGGCTACACCTTC. J is TRBJ1-2 and V is TRBV5-4; 7 nucleotides line up with TRBD1. Germline lookup yields CDR1 SGHNT and CDR2 YYREEE (reference sequence). The CDR3 consists of 14 residues. Trimming cost V 4 bases and J 4 bases; bases outside gene matches: 7. Looking up the rest from reference TRBV5-4 and TRBJ1-2 gives the full variable domain: ETGVTQSPTHLIKTRGQQVTLRCSSQSGHNTVSWYQQALGQGPQFIFQYYREEENGRGNFPPRFSGLQFPNYSSELNVNALELDDSALYLCASSAGQRSYGYTFGSGTRLTVV.

This clonotype was detected a few times. V usage is TRBV11-2 and J usage is TRBJ2-7, with D perhaps matching TRBD2 (5 bases). This CDR3 spans 14 amino acids. Deletions cut 5 bases from V and 6 bases from J, with 17 bases between. CDR1 and CDR2 (germline): SGHAT, FQNNGV. The CDR3 DNA sequence: TGTGCCAGCAGCCCACCTACGGGGAGCTTCGAGCAGTACTTC. Translated, it gives CASSPPTGSFEQYF.

This clonotype was seen just once. The chain is built from TRBV11-2 and TRBJ2-5; D ambiguous. The J call is uncertain, as TRBJ2-7 better fits the DNA end. The CDR3 runs 15 residues. CDR1 and CDR2 (germline): SGHAT, FQNNGV. The CDR3 is CASSLKVRPFYEQYF. Here the CDR3 DNA reads TGTGCCAGCAGCTTAAAGGTCAGGCCCTTCTACGAGCAGTACTTC.

As regards this clonotype: With a much larger clone just one base away, this may be a read error. The chain employs TRBV20-1 and TRBJ2-5, with unresolved D. CDR1 and CDR2 (germline): DFQATT, SNEGSKA (reference sequence). V shed 6 bases and J shed 13 bases, with 12 bases lying between them. This CDR3 has 9 amino acids. CDR3 protein: CSATMVRYF. The CDR3 region has the DNA TGCAGTGCCACGATGGTCCGGTACTTC.

This clonotype was counted between two and nine times. This chain uses TRBV3-1 with TRBJ2-5; possibly TRBD1 for D (5 bases). The germline gives CDR1 LGHDT, CDR2 YNNKEL (reference sequence). V dropped 6 bases and J dropped 3 bases, with 5 bases sitting between them. The CDR3 is 11 amino acids. CDR3 region: CASRDKETQYF. The CDR3, as DNA: TGTGCCAGCAGGGACAAAGAGACCCAGTACTTC.

This clonotype was observed many times. The CDR3 coding sequence is TGTGCCACCAGCAGAGATCATAATTCACCCCTCCACTTT. Its protein is CATSRDHNSPLHF. The rearrangement links TRBV15 to TRBJ1-6; D is uncertain. The V and J ends lost 0 bases and 5 bases respectively, with 2 bases between them. The CDR3 contains 13 residues. Germline V gene sequence: CDR1 LNHNV, CDR2 YYDKDF (reference sequence). The entire variable domain, with the rest obtained from reference TRBV15 and TRBJ1-6, is as follows: DAMVIQNPRYQVTQFGKPVTLSCSQTLNHNVMYWYQQKSSQAPKLLFHYYDKDFNNEADTPDNFQSRRPNTSFCFLDIRSPGLGDTAMYLCATSRDHNSPLHFGNGTRLTVT.

The chain has TRBV6-6 and TRBJ1-1; unclear D gene. V lost 2 bases, J lost 8 bases, and 3 bases lay in between. Germline-derived CDR1 and CDR2 are MNHNY and SVGAGI (reference sequence). CDR3 size: 10 residues. CDR3 amino acids: CASSYPEAFF. CDR3 DNA sequence: TGTGCCAGCAGTTACCCAGAAGCTTTCTTT.

This chain joins TRBV10-3 and TRBJ2-5, with no clear D. The CDR3 has 13 residues. The V gene's germline CDR1 is ENHRY and CDR2 SYGVKD. V gave up 6 bases and J gave up 4 bases, with 12 bases separating them. CDR3 residues: CAIRGDRGETQYF. In nucleotides, the CDR3 is TGTGCCATCAGGGGCGACCGCGGAGAGACCCAGTACTTC.

This chain joins TRBV30 and TRBJ2-5; 8 positions agree with TRBD2. Trimming took 3 bases from V and 2 from J; bases not matched to a gene: 8. CDR3 length: 15 residues. Germline assignment: CDR1 GTSNPN and CDR2 SVGIG (reference sequence). This chain's CDR3 is CAWRVGLANQETQYF. The CDR3 DNA reads as TGTGCCTGGAGGGTCGGACTAGCAAATCAAGAGACCCAGTACTTC.

This clonotype has at least ten counts. J is TRBJ2-5 and V is TRBV20-1; perhaps D is TRBD1 or TRBD2 (5 bases each). CDR1 and CDR2 (germline): DFQATT, SNEGSKA (reference sequence). Trimming shortened V by 3 bases and J by 7 bases, and 18 bases separated the two germline ends. The CDR3 is made up of 14 amino acids. CDR3 sequence reads: CSASQSQGRGTQYF. The DNA of the CDR3 is TGCAGTGCTAGCCAAAGTCAGGGACGGGGGACCCAGTACTTC.

This clonotype has a count of ten or more. The rearrangement uses TRBV29-1 and TRBJ1-2; weak D call: TRBD1 (5 bases). The CDR3 loop spans 12 amino acids. The ends were cut back, 3 bases at V and 4 bases at J, with 9 bases in the middle. CDR1 is SQVTM, CDR2 ANQGSEA, per germline. CDR3 in DNA: TGCAGCGTTGAGGACACCGCCTATGGCTACACCTTC. Its protein is CSVEDTAYGYTF.

The genes are TRBV29-1 and TRBJ1-5; D gene unclear. Looked up from germline, CDR1 is SQVTM and CDR2 is ANQGSEA. Trimming shortened V by 4 bases and J by 0 bases, and 7 bases separated the two germline ends. This CDR3 has 13 residues. The CDR3 spells CSVAAGSNQPQHF. In nucleotides, the CDR3 is TGCAGCGTTGCCGCGGGTAGCAATCAGCCCCAGCATTTT.

A few counts support this clonotype. V and J are TRBV29-1 and TRBJ2-7; the match to TRBD2 covers 8 bases. From germline, CDR1 is SQVTM and CDR2 ANQGSEA. V was pared by 4 bases and J by 3 bases, with 5 bases of the junction left unmatched. The CDR3 runs to 13 residues. The CDR3 reads CSVVSGTLYEQYF. Here the CDR3 DNA reads TGCAGCGTTGTTAGCGGGACCCTCTACGAGCAGTACTTC.

CDR3 coding DNA: TGTGCCAGCAGTGCCCGGACAGGTACCGGGGAGCTGTTTTTT. This gives the protein CASSARTGTGELFF. The rearrangement joins TRBV6-4 to TRBJ2-2; 7 nucleotides align to TRBD1. The J segment lost 5 bases and the V segment lost 4 bases, leaving 4 bases of the junction unmatched. Germline CDR1 MRHNA, CDR2 SNTAGT. The CDR3 extends over 14 amino acids.

The sample holds many counts of this clonotype. V and J are TRBV10-3 and TRBJ2-7, with 8 bases that match TRBD2. The CDR3 is 16 amino acids. From germline, CDR1 is ENHRY and CDR2 SYGVKD. J gave up 2 bases and V 2 bases, and 8 bases lay outside the gene matches. Here the CDR3 DNA reads TGTGCCATCAGTGAGGGACTAGCCGGTCTTACCTACGAGCAGTACTTC. Translation: CAISEGLAGLTYEQYF.

This clonotype was counted once. A much larger clone lies one base from this, so it may be a read error. The rearrangement links TRBV7-9 to TRBJ1-1, with D perhaps TRBD1 (6 bases). The length of the CDR3 is 14 residues. Germline CDR1 is SEHNR and CDR2 is FQNEAQ (reference sequence). V was pared by 5 bases and J by 5 bases, with 15 bases between. CDR3 region: CASSRGRGETEAFF. CDR3 DNA sequence: TGTGCCAGCAGCCGGGGCAGGGGTGAGACTGAAGCTTTCTTT.

In its sample, this clonotype was seen many times. This chain links TRBV20-1 with TRBJ2-5; D may be TRBD1 or TRBD2 (5 bases each). Trimming took off 4 bases at V and 5 bases at J, with 8 bases between the two ends. This CDR3 is 11 amino acids long. The germline gives CDR1 DFQATT, CDR2 SNEGSKA (reference sequence). In nucleotides, the CDR3 is TGCAGTGCTACAGGGACGGAGACCCAGTACTTC. Translated: CSATGTETQYF.

This clonotype was counted at least ten times. V is TRBV2 and J is TRBJ1-3, with D unresolved. CDR1 and CDR2 from the germline V gene are SNHLY and FYNNEI. The CDR3 runs 13 residues. Trimming pared 11 bases from V and 2 bases from J, leaving 13 bases between. CDR3 DNA sequence: TGTGCCTCACCGGGAGAAACTGGAAACACCATATATTTT. Its translation: CASPGETGNTIYF. Filled out from reference TRBV2 and TRBJ1-3, the complete variable domain reads EPEVTQTPSHQVTQMGQEVILRCVPISNHLYFYWYRQILGQKVEFLVSFYNNEISEKSEIFDDQFSVERPDGSNFTLKIRSTKLEDSAMYFCASPGETGNTIYFGEGSWLTVV.

This clonotype showed up just a few times. V and J are TRBV7-9 and TRBJ2-7; D unclear. The CDR3 is 13 residues long. In germline, CDR1 is SEHNR, CDR2 FQNEAQ (reference sequence). Trimming left V 6 bases short and J 2 bases short, with 11 bases between. This chain's CDR3 is CASRPKGTYEQYF. Here the CDR3 DNA reads TGTGCCAGCAGGCCTAAAGGGACCTACGAGCAGTACTTC.

The J gene is TRBJ1-3, the V gene TRBV20-1; weak D call: TRBD1 (5 bases). CDR3 size: 15 residues. Trimming cost V 4 bases and J 0 bases, with 13 bases left between them. The germline V gene has CDR1 DFQATT and CDR2 SNEGSKA (reference sequence). CDR3 region: CSANRGAASGNTIYF. CDR3 nucleotide sequence: TGCAGTGCTAATCGGGGCGCCGCCTCTGGAAACACCATATATTTT.

The sample holds many counts of this clonotype. V and J are TRBV7-9 and TRBJ2-5; D gene ambiguous. CDR3 length: 15 residues. V was trimmed by 6 bases and J by 1 base, leaving 15 bases between them. Germline V gene lookup returns CDR1 SEHNR and CDR2 FQNEAQ (reference sequence). The CDR3 loop reads CASRSAGASQETQYF. CDR3 bases: TGTGCCAGCAGATCCGCCGGTGCAAGCCAAGAGACCCAGTACTTC.

At least ten counts were recorded for this clonotype. The chain uses TRBV7-3 and TRBJ2-2, with D tentatively TRBD1 (5 bases). CDR1 SGHTA and CDR2 FQGTGA come from the germline V gene. Trimming shortened V by 0 bases and J by 2 bases, and 7 bases separated the two germline ends. The CDR3 sequence is 15 residues long. CDR3 in DNA: TGTGCCAGCAGCTTAACCAGGGCTAACACCGGGGAGCTGTTTTTT. Protein: CASSLTRANTGELFF. Full variable domain (remainder filled in from reference TRBV7-3 and TRBJ2-2): GAGVSQTPSNKVTEKGKYVELRCDPISGHTALYWYRQSLGQGPEFLIYFQGTGAADDSGLPNDRFFAVRPEGSVSTLKIQRTERGDSAVYLCASSLTRANTGELFFGEGSRLTVL.